This TCR beta chain was recorded in a study of T-cell memory formation after mild COVID-19. CDR3 size: 15 residues. V lost 0 bases, J lost 10 bases, and 17 bases lay in between. Germline V gives CDR1 SGHRS, CDR2 YFSETQ. Sample barcodes and UMIs were carried by the TCR alpha and TCR beta cDNA libraries that 5'RACE generated with constant-segment primers. From the 5' RACE reads, TCRdb called clonotypes with MiXCR, one entry per CDR3 protein. The sample holds about 430,000 distinct CDR3 sequences, 20% to 30% seen once. With regard to this clonotype: Its antigen is not identified.

Study-wide points: Still unconfirmed is whether the second-wave clones peaking on day 37 recognized SARS-CoV-2. Among clones contracting day 15 to 85, CD4/CD8 was balanced, whereas later expanders leaned CD4+.

This receptor was taken from an adult woman who had mild COVID-19 (a few samples of this study predate the infection). Cell type and time point are not known. This chain uses TRBV5-1 with TRBJ2-1, with D perhaps matching TRBD1 (7 bases). Sequencing input: PBMCs or a T cell subset sorted from them (not recorded which). The CDR3 sequence: CASSLAGDSSQEQFF. CDR3 DNA sequence: TGCGCCAGCAGCTTGGCGGGGGACAGTTCGCAAGAGCAGTTCTTC.